These T cell receptor beta chains were read from a single sample in a study of PD-1 blockade in classical Hodgkin lymphoma. Method: immunoSEQ multiplex PCR; TCRdb's copy keeps in-frame clones and lacks some. The sample records tens of thousands of clones, just over 90% being singletons. The sequencing input was peripheral blood mononuclear cells (PBMCs). The receptors here all came from a human donor with classical Hodgkin lymphoma. CDR3s include the opening cysteine and the closing phenylalanine or tryptophan. The D gene is left open where the match is weak. Only some rows state a clone size, as once, few, many or a class for expanded clones.

>TRBD1|TRBJ2-5|-|TRBV5-1
CASSRTGVKETQYF
TGCGCCAGCAGCAGGACAGGGGTGAAGGAGACCCAGTACTTC
>-|TRBJ1-1|once|TRBV5-4
CASSGPGLGPTEAFF
TGTGCCAGCAGCGGACCGGGGTTAGGGCCCACTGAAGCTTTCTTT
>TRBD1|TRBJ1-4|-|TRBV18
CASSPPGQGNEKLFF
TGTGCCAGCTCACCACCGGGACAGGGGAATGAAAAACTGTTTTTT
>-|TRBJ1-4|-|TRBV19
CASSIQGRNEKLFF
TGTGCCAGTAGTATACAGGGTCGGAATGAAAAACTGTTTTTT
>TRBD2|TRBJ2-7|once|TRBV11-3
CASSKGLAGVDEQYF
TGTGCCAGCAGCAAGGGACTAGCGGGAGTAGATGAGCAGTACTTC
>-|TRBJ2-5|-|TRBV7-9
CASSLNTAQETQYF
TGTGCCAGCAGCTTAAACACTGCCCAAGAGACCCAGTACTTC
>-|TRBJ1-2|once|TRBV6-5
CASSSGSNYGYTF
TGTGCCAGCAGTTCGGGCTCTAACTATGGCTACACCTTC
>-|TRBJ1-5|-|TRBV18
CASSPSGSNQPQHF
TGTGCCAGCTCACCCTCCGGTAGCAATCAGCCCCAGCATTTT
>-|TRBJ2-1|-|TRBV7-9
CATQLPAGPHNEQFF
TGTGCCACCCAGCTTCCAGCAGGGCCCCACAATGAGCAGTTCTTC
>TRBD2|TRBJ2-1|-|TRBV5-1
CASSLGSGRMYEQFF
TGCGCCAGCAGCCTAGGTAGCGGGAGAATGTATGAGCAGTTCTTC
>-|TRBJ2-7|-|TRBV7-6
CASSPSSGEQYF
TGTGCCAGCAGCCCCTCGTCCGGCGAGCAGTACTTC
>-|TRBJ2-1|-|TRBV6-1
CASSEDPWAEQFF
TGTGCCAGCAGTGAAGACCCCTGGGCCGAGCAGTTCTTC
>-|TRBJ2-4|-|TRBV6-1
CASSEVSGAGVGIQYF
TGTGCCAGCAGTGAAGTGAGTGGGGCCGGCGTGGGCATTCAGTACTTC
>-|TRBJ1-1|-|TRBV4-1
CASSQAALAISTEAFF
TGCGCCAGCAGCCAAGCCGCTCTCGCGATTAGCACTGAAGCTTTCTTT
>-|TRBJ1-3|-|TRBV27
CASSLTSGNTIYF
TGTGCCAGCAGTTTAACTTCTGGAAACACCATATATTTT
>TRBD1|TRBJ2-1|-|TRBV7-9
CASSDRDAEQFF
TGTGCCAGCAGCGACAGGGACGCTGAGCAGTTCTTC
>TRBD2|TRBJ2-3|once|TRBV27
CASSIGLASTDTQYF
TGTGCCAGCAGTATTGGACTAGCTAGCACAGATACGCAGTATTTT
>-|TRBJ1-1|-|TRBV28
CASSLGGWTEAFF
TGTGCCAGCAGCTTAGGGGGGTGGACTGAAGCTTTCTTT
>-|TRBJ1-2|-|TRBV7-9
CASRWAGNYGYTF
TGTGCCAGCAGGTGGGCAGGGAACTATGGCTACACCTTC
>TRBD2|TRBJ2-5|once|TRBV7-8
CASSLGLAGGGGQETQYF
TGTGCCAGCAGCTTGGGACTAGCGGGAGGAGGGGGCCAAGAGACCCAGTACTTC
>TRBD2|TRBJ2-3|-|TRBV5-4
CASSLGGRNTDTQYF
TGTGCCAGCAGCTTGGGCGGGAGGAACACAGATACGCAGTATTTT
>TRBD1|TRBJ1-4|-|TRBV5-4
CASSSGGQGDEKLFF
TGTGCCAGCAGCTCGGGGGGACAGGGTGACGAAAAACTGTTTTTT
>TRBD2|TRBJ2-3|-|TRBV15
CATSRDTAGDSTDTQYF
TGTGCCACCAGCAGAGATACGGCGGGGGATAGCACAGATACGCAGTATTTT
>-|TRBJ1-2|-|TRBV5-5
CASSPELGQGDSGYTF
TGTGCCAGCAGCCCGGAGCTGGGCCAGGGAGATAGTGGCTACACCTTC
>-|TRBJ1-1|-|TRBV7-9
CASSPAVIKGNTEAFF
TGTGCCAGCAGCCCAGCGGTCATAAAAGGGAACACTGAAGCTTTCTTT
>-|TRBJ1-5|-|TRBV2
CASSEGRPSKPQHF
TGTGCCAGCAGTGAAGGGCGGCCTAGTAAGCCCCAGCATTTT